This TCR beta chain was identified in a study of blood T cell repertoires in COVID-19. Clones were read by immunoSEQ multiplex PCR, and TCRdb kept only the in-frame ones, dropping some. The repertoire has roughly 290,000 clones, approximately 83% of them found once; the top ten carry more than 15%. The junction had 14 bases not matched to a gene; V was cut back by 5 bases and J by 7 bases. This CDR3 contains 15 residues. The germline V gene has CDR1 SNHLY and CDR2 FYNNEI. The sample was peripheral blood. The receptor was derived from a person in their 70s with COVID-19, enrolled during active disease. The chain carries TRBV2 and TRBJ2-7; 7 bases fit TRBD1. CDR3 DNA: TGTGCCAGCAGTCGTAGGGGACAGTTTATGGTGGAGCAGTACTTC. Its protein product is CASSRRGQFMVEQYF.